Listed here are 30 T cell receptor beta chains from one sample, sequenced in a study of glioma-infiltrating T cells. The iRepertoire nested amplicon-rescue multiplex PCR amplified TCR alpha and beta CDR3s from RNA. TCRdb re-derived calls from the multiplex PCR reads in MiXCR, one entry per CDR3 protein. The sample yields 4,500 to 7,000 distinct CDR3 sequences, 35% to 50% seen once. The sequencing input was glioma tissue, nonneoplastic brain tissue, or PBMCs (not recorded which). Source of these receptors: a human donor with low-grade glioma or glioblastoma, undergoing nonglioma brain surgery, or in good health (not recorded which).

This clonotype was observed a few times. The genes are TRBV29-1 and TRBJ1-1; TRBD1 matches at 8 bases. The CDR3 is 12 residues long. Per the germline V gene, CDR1 is SQVTM and CDR2 is ANQGSEA. The CDR3 bases are TGCAGTCGTACAGGGGGATGGGACGAAGCTTTCTTT. As protein: CSRTGGWDEAFF.

As concerns this clonotype: This could be a read error, since a much larger clone is one nucleotide away. The genes are TRBV30 and TRBJ1-1; the D is unclear. The CDR3 contains 13 residues. Germline values: CDR1 GTSNPN, CDR2 SVGIG (reference sequence). CDR3 nucleotides: TGTGCCTCGAGGCGGCAGAGGTACACTGAAGCTCTCTTT. It translates to CASRRQRYTEALF.

This clonotype was detected only a few times. Being one base from a much bigger clone, this may be a read error. This rearrangement joins TRBV11-2 to TRBJ2-5, with D possibly matching TRBD1 (7 bases). The CDR3 has 15 amino acids. Germline CDR1 reads SGHAT; CDR2 reads FQNNGV. The CDR3 sequence: CAGSPGGRSQETQYF. In nucleotides, the CDR3 is TGTGCCGGCAGCCCAGGGGGGAGGAGCCAAGAGACCCAGTACTTC.

This clonotype was seen many times. V and J are TRBV9 and TRBJ1-1; D is undetermined. Germline assignment: CDR1 SGDLS and CDR2 YYNGEE. V was clipped by 3 bases and J by 3 bases, with 9 bases between them. The CDR3 consists of 13 residues. CDR3 in DNA: TGTGCCAGCAGCGCTCGCGCCTACACTGAAGCTTTCTTT. As protein: CASSARAYTEAFF.

The chain has TRBV12-3 or TRBV12-4 and TRBJ1-1; D gene ambiguous. This CDR3 has 13 amino acids. The CDR3 DNA is TGTGTTAGCAGTTTAGCGTTTGGCACTGAAGCTTTCTTT. This translates into CVSSLAFGTEAFF.

This clonotype was observed many times. The chain has TRBV24-1 and TRBJ2-7, with D perhaps being TRBD1 or TRBD2 (5 bases each). V lost 4 bases, J lost 3 bases, and 12 bases lay in between. CDR1 is KGHDR and CDR2 is SFDVKD in the germline V gene. The CDR3 runs to 14 residues. CDR3 protein: CATSDPRDGYEQYF. CDR3 nucleotide sequence: TGTGCCACCAGTGACCCTCGGGACGGCTACGAGCAGTACTTC.

This clonotype occurred many times. The junction differs from germline at one of its ends, possibly a read error. The CDR3 sequence is CASSSQGGQLITYERYF. Written as DNA, the CDR3 is TGTGCCAGCAGTTCCCAAGGGGGGCAGCTTATTACCTACGAGCGGTACTTC. The gene calls are TRBV28 and TRBJ2-7; D assignment may be TRBD1 or TRBD2 (6 bases each). CDR3 length: 17 amino acids. The germline V gene has CDR1 MDHEN and CDR2 SYDVKM. Complete variable domain (other parts from reference TRBV28 and TRBJ2-7): DVKVTQSSRYLVKRTGEKVFLECVQDMDHENMFWYRQDPGLGLRLIYFSYDVKMKEKGDIPEGYSVSREKKERFSLILESASTNQTSMYLCASSSQGGQLITYERYFGPGTRLTVT.

This chain links TRBV29-1 with TRBJ2-3, with D tentatively TRBD2 (5 bases). This CDR3 is 13 amino acids long. V lost 6 bases, J lost 2 bases, and 12 bases lay in between. The V gene's germline CDR1 is SQVTM and CDR2 ANQGSEA. CDR3 residues: CSVAPGNTDTQYF. The CDR3 coding sequence is TGCAGCGTGGCTCCCGGGAACACAGATACGCAGTATTTT.

At least ten counts were recorded for this clonotype. The CDR3 DNA reads TGTGCCAGCAGGGGGGGGACTAGCGTGAACAATGAGCAGTTCTTC. It specifies CASRGGTSVNNEQFF. The chain combines TRBV2 with TRBJ2-1; 10 positions match TRBD2. Germline values: CDR1 SNHLY, CDR2 FYNNEI. V lost 6 bases to trimming and J lost 5 bases; unmatched junction nucleotides: 7. This CDR3 has 15 amino acids.

This clonotype is medium-sized by share. CDR3 in DNA: TGTGCCGGGACTAGCGTGGAGACCCAGTACTTC. It specifies CAGTSVETQYF. V usage is TRBV7-9 and J usage is TRBJ2-5; 10 bases map to TRBD2. The CDR3 extends over 11 amino acids. V dropped 11 bases and J dropped 5; count of bases not matched to a gene: 2. CDR1 is SEHNR and CDR2 is FQNEAQ in the germline V gene (reference sequence).

The chain joins TRBV6-5 to TRBJ1-5, with a possible D match to TRBD1 (5 bases). Trimming left V 7 bases short and J 6 bases short, with 16 bases between. The germline V gene encodes CDR1 MNHEY and CDR2 SVGAGI. CDR3 length equals 14 residues. CDR3 amino acids: CASTYGAEFQPQHF. Written as DNA, the CDR3 is TGTGCCAGCACCTACGGGGCAGAATTTCAGCCCCAGCATTTT.

By proportion, this clonotype is medium-sized. The CDR3: CASSQDPVYEQYF. As DNA, the CDR3 is TGTGCCAGCAGCCAAGATCCCGTGTACGAGCAGTACTTC. V usage is TRBV14 and J usage is TRBJ2-7; no clear D. The CDR3 runs to 13 residues. Deletions cut 0 bases from V and 4 bases from J, with 7 bases between. Germline V gives CDR1 SGHDN, CDR2 FVKESK.

This rearrangement joins TRBV27 to TRBJ1-5; D remains ambiguous. The CDR3 extends over 13 amino acids. Germline V gene data show CDR1 as MNHEY and CDR2 as SMNVEV (reference sequence). Trimming stripped 6 bases from V and 4 bases from J, with 10 bases between. The CDR3 nucleotides read TGTGCCAGCAGCCCCGGAGGGAATCAGCCCCAGCATTTT. It codes for CASSPGGNQPQHF.

There are a few counts of this clonotype. J is TRBJ2-7 and V is TRBV5-5, with 9 bases matching TRBD1. Germline V gives CDR1 SGHKS, CDR2 YYEKEE (reference sequence). The CDR3 length is 15 residues. With 4 bases clipped from V and 6 bases from J, the junction kept 11 bases outside the gene matches. This chain's CDR3 is CASSPQTGTGFEQYF. The CDR3 coding sequence is TGTGCCAGCAGCCCACAAACCGGGACAGGGTTCGAGCAGTACTTC.

As regards this clonotype: One end of the junction varies from germline; a read error may be responsible. The chain combines TRBV6-5 with TRBJ2-1; D perhaps matches TRBD2 (6 bases). Per germline, CDR1 MNHEY and CDR2 SVGAGI. The CDR3 extends over 13 amino acids. The CDR3 coding sequence is TGTGCCAGCAGTGAGGGAGGTCTCCACCCCCTTCTCTTC. Its translation is CASSEGGLHPLLF.

This clonotype is labeled as medium-sized. The chain employs TRBV4-2 and TRBJ2-7, with D unresolved. The germline V gene has CDR1 LGHNA and CDR2 YNFKEQ. The V end was cut by 1 base, the J end by 4 bases, with 8 bases between. The CDR3 has 13 amino acids. Written as DNA, the CDR3 is TGTGCCAGCAGCCAAGGAAGCACTTACGAGCAGTACTTC. This gives the protein CASSQGSTYEQYF.

This clonotype was found many times. V usage is TRBV19 and J usage is TRBJ2-7; 7 bases line up with TRBD1. V was clipped by 4 bases and J by 2 bases; unmatched bases: 5. This CDR3 region has 14 residues. The germline V gene encodes CDR1 LNHDA and CDR2 SQIVND (reference sequence). CDR3 sequence: CASSTGTVAYEQYF. In DNA form, the CDR3 reads TGTGCCAGTAGTACGGGGACAGTGGCCTACGAGCAGTACTTC. The full variable domain, its missing parts supplied by reference TRBV19 and TRBJ2-7, is DGGITQSPKYLFRKEGQNVTLSCEQNLNHDAMYWYRQDPGQGLRLIYYSQIVNDFQKGDIAEGYSVSREKKESFPLTVTSAQKNPTAFYLCASSTGTVAYEQYFGPGTRLTVT.

Notes on this clonotype: An end of the junction differs from the germline gene, which may be a read error. This rearrangement joins TRBV5-1 to TRBJ2-4, with D possibly being TRBD2 (6 bases). This CDR3 contains 16 residues. Germline loops: CDR1 SGHRS, CDR2 YFSETQ. The CDR3 reads CASSLDAGLGKNIRYF. DNA for the CDR3: TGCGCCAGCAGCTTGGACGCGGGGCTCGGCAAAAACATTCGGTACTTC.

The chain has TRBV2 and TRBJ2-7, with 11 nucleotides matching TRBD2. J gave up 5 bases and V 1 base, and 4 bases lay outside the gene matches. The CDR3 contains 15 residues. Looked up from germline, CDR1 is SNHLY and CDR2 is FYNNEI. For the CDR3, the DNA is TGTGCCAGCAGTGAAGGACTAGCGGGATACAACGAGCAGTACTTC. This translates into CASSEGLAGYNEQYF.

This clonotype was seen only a few times. CDR3 residues: CSASRGSLRGNEQFF. In DNA, the CDR3 is TGCAGTGCTTCTCGCGGGAGTCTCCGAGGCAATGAGCAGTTCTTC. The chain recombines TRBV20-1 with TRBJ2-1; TRBD2 aligns across 7 bases. The V gene end was trimmed by 5 bases and the J gene end by 6 bases; junction bases not matched to a gene: 13. CDR1 and CDR2 (germline): DFQATT, SNEGSKA (reference sequence). The CDR3 loop spans 15 amino acids.

The V gene is TRBV19, the J gene TRBJ2-7, with 11 bases identical to TRBD2. CDR1 and CDR2 from the germline V gene are LNHDA and SQIVND (reference sequence). This CDR3 has 14 residues. V shed 4 bases and J 2 bases; nucleotides not matched to a gene: 1. DNA of the CDR3: TGTGCCAGTAGTAGACTAGCGGGACCCTACGAGCAGTACTTC. Translation gives CASSRLAGPYEQYF.

V is TRBV20-1 and J is TRBJ2-1, with a weak D call TRBD1 (6 bases). The length of the CDR3 is 17 residues. The germline V gene encodes CDR1 DFQATT and CDR2 SNEGSKA (reference sequence). V shed 1 base and J shed 8 bases, with 24 bases lying between them. CDR3 coding DNA: TGCAGTGCTAGAGGCGATTTGGGGGCGTCAAGCTCCTATGAGCAGTTCTTC. This sequence encodes CSARGDLGASSSYEQFF.

This clonotype was seen many times. The V and J genes are TRBV4-3 and TRBJ1-5; D might be TRBD1 (6 bases). CDR3 length: 15 amino acids. CDR1 LGHNA and CDR2 YSLEER come from the germline V gene. The V end was cut by 0 bases, the J end by 7 bases, with 13 bases between. CDR3 nucleotides: TGCGCCAGCAGCCAAGATAGGGGGGAAGGCCAGCCCCAGCATTTT. Encoded protein: CASSQDRGEGQPQHF.

This clonotype was counted at least ten times. This sequence joins TRBV18 and TRBJ2-6; D gene ambiguous. With 6 bases removed from V and 9 bases from J, the gap between germline ends came to 15 bases. Germline assignment: CDR1 KGHSH and CDR2 LQKENI. The CDR3 is 14 residues long. The CDR3 region is CASSRFEHINVLTF. Written as DNA, the CDR3 is TGTGCCAGCTCCCGGTTTGAGCACATCAACGTCCTGACTTTC.

This clonotype was seen at least ten times. The rearrangement links TRBV19 to TRBJ1-2; D perhaps matches TRBD1 (5 bases). This CDR3 has 14 amino acids. V lost 3 bases and J 4 bases, leaving 12 bases between the germline ends. The germline V gene has CDR1 LNHDA and CDR2 SQIVND (reference sequence). The CDR3 coding sequence is TGTGCCAGTAGTATTGGCAGGGCAGGCTATGGCTACACCTTC. Translation gives CASSIGRAGYGYTF.

This clonotype was counted at least ten times. The CDR3 nucleotides read TGTGCCAGCAGCCAGAGGGGGGGCTGGGACACCGGGGAGCTGTTTTTT. Protein sequence: CASSQRGGWDTGELFF. The chain carries TRBV3-1 and TRBJ2-2, with D possibly TRBD2 on 7 matching bases. The CDR3 is 16 residues long. V was pared by 3 bases and J by 3 bases, with 14 bases between. Germline V gene sequence: CDR1 LGHDT, CDR2 YNNKEL (reference sequence). Full variable domain (remainder filled in from reference TRBV3-1 and TRBJ2-2): DTAVSQTPKYLVTQMGNDKSIKCEQNLGHDTMYWYKQDSKKFLKIMFSYNNKELIINETVPNRFSPKSPDKAHLNLHINSLELGDSAVYFCASSQRGGWDTGELFFGEGSRLTVL.

This chain uses TRBV27 with TRBJ2-1, with 7 positions matching TRBD2. V lost 3 bases, J lost 10 bases, and 9 bases stayed unmatched. Germline CDR1 reads MNHEY; CDR2 reads SMNVEV (reference sequence). The CDR3 sequence is 14 residues long. In DNA, the CDR3 is TGTGCCAGCAGTTTGGGCGGGGGTTCCTACGAGCAGTTCTTC. Its protein is CASSLGGGSYEQFF.

This clonotype is large by share. The J gene is TRBJ1-2, the V gene TRBV20-1; D remains ambiguous. This CDR3 is built from 11 residues. V was cut by 3 bases and J by 5 bases, with 7 bases left in between. Germline CDR1 DFQATT, CDR2 SNEGSKA (reference sequence). The chain's CDR3 is CSASPHYGYTF. DNA of the CDR3: TGCAGTGCTAGTCCACATTATGGCTACACCTTC.

About this clonotype: Likely a read error: the CDR3 ends without its conserved phenylalanine or tryptophan. The CDR3 reads CATSDLNGEAFY. In DNA, the CDR3 is TGCGCCACCAGTGATTTGAACGGTGAAGCTTTCTAT. The rearrangement uses TRBV24-1 and TRBJ1-1; D is ambiguous. This CDR3 region has 12 residues. The germline V gene has CDR1 KGHDR and CDR2 SFDVKD.

This clonotype has a count of ten or more. This chain's CDR3 is CASSQIPENSPLHF. The CDR3 DNA sequence: TGTGCCAGCTCACAAATCCCCGAAAATTCACCCCTCCACTTT. The V and J genes are TRBV18 and TRBJ1-6; D uncertain. Trimming pared 4 bases from V and 7 bases from J, leaving 11 bases between. CDR3 length: 14 amino acids. Germline-derived CDR1 and CDR2 are KGHSH and LQKENI. Combining the CDR3 with reference TRBV18 and TRBJ1-6 gives the whole variable domain NAGVMQNPRHLVRRRGQEARLRCSPMKGHSHVYWYRQLPEEGLKFMVYLQKENIIDESGMPKERFSAEFPKEGPSILRIQQVVRGDSAAYFCASSQIPENSPLHFGNGTRLTVT.